Sequencing of this T cell receptor (beta chain) was carried out in a study of blood T cell repertoires in COVID-19. On the study more broadly: PBMCs, B-cell-depleted T cells, or T cells were the source of the cDNA or gDNA that made up the material.

A Seattle source enrolled patients during active infection and followed them longitudinally. Germline V gives CDR1 PRHDT, CDR2 FYEKMQ (reference sequence). The V and J ends lost 0 bases and 2 bases respectively, with 7 bases between them. This CDR3 has 14 residues. TCRdb's copy holds only in-frame clones and misses some; the assay was immunoSEQ multiplex PCR. This sample has 200,000 to 250,000 clones, with more than 85% found just once. The TCR originated in a woman in her fifties or sixties with COVID-19, enrolled during active disease. Sequenced input: peripheral blood. The rearrangement links TRBV13 to TRBJ1-2; D is ambiguous. In DNA form, the CDR3 reads TGTGCCAGCAGCTTAGGGGTGAGCAACTATGGCTACACCTTC. As protein: CASSLGVSNYGYTF.